This entry lists 13 T cell receptor beta chains sequenced from one sample in a study of blood T cell repertoires in COVID-19. Libraries were prepared by immunoSEQ multiplex PCR; TCRdb keeps only in-frame clonotypes and omits some of them. The data show about 430,000 clones, with around 87% seen just once and around 1.1% held by the top ten. Material: PBMCs or T cells enriched from blood (not recorded which). Source of these receptors: a young man who had recovered from COVID-19.

This clone appeared many times. This rearrangement joins TRBV5-1 to TRBJ1-1; D is perhaps TRBD1 (6 bases). V was pared by 0 bases and J by 5 bases, with 17 bases between. Germline V gene sequence: CDR1 SGHRS, CDR2 YFSETQ. The CDR3 is made up of 16 amino acids. CDR3 amino acids: CASSLDRDLKATEAFF. The CDR3 DNA is TGCGCCAGCAGCTTGGACAGGGACCTGAAAGCGACTGAAGCTTTCTTT.

The chain joins TRBV5-1 to TRBJ2-3; D remains ambiguous. This CDR3 has 16 residues. Germline assignment: CDR1 SGHRS and CDR2 YFSETQ. V lost 4 bases to trimming and J lost 2 bases, with 17 bases between them. CDR3 protein: CASSAPGPAPTDTQYF. CDR3 DNA: TGCGCCAGCAGCGCTCCGGGTCCTGCCCCCACAGATACGCAGTATTTT. The variable domain in full, completed from reference TRBV5-1 and TRBJ2-3, reads KAGVTQTPRYLIKTRGQQVTLSCSPISGHRSVSWYQQTPGQGLQFLFEYFSETQRNKGNFPGRFSGRQFSNSRSEMNVSTLELGDSALYLCASSAPGPAPTDTQYFGPGTRLTVL.

This chain links TRBV7-9 with TRBJ1-4, with D tentatively TRBD1 (6 bases). The CDR3 extends over 14 amino acids. CDR1 is SEHNR, CDR2 FQNEAQ, per germline (reference sequence). Trimming took off 5 bases at V and 5 bases at J, with 12 bases between the two ends. CDR3 protein: CASSPTGLNEKLFF. The CDR3 bases are TGTGCCAGCAGCCCTACAGGGTTAAATGAAAAACTGTTTTTT.

Notes on this clone: The sample holds other DNA sequences that translate to the same CDR3. The rearrangement uses TRBV28 and TRBJ1-1; perhaps TRBD1 as D (6 bases). This CDR3 comprises 13 residues. Germline values: CDR1 MDHEN, CDR2 SYDVKM. Trimming took 6 bases from V and 2 from J, leaving 10 bases between them. In nucleotides, the CDR3 is TGTGCCAGCAGCCTGACAGGAAACACTGAAGCTTTCTTT. Protein sequence: CASSLTGNTEAFF. The whole variable domain, remainder taken from reference TRBV28 and TRBJ1-1, is DVKVTQSSRYLVKRTGEKVFLECVQDMDHENMFWYRQDPGLGLRLIYFSYDVKMKEKGDIPEGYSVSREKKERFSLILESASTNQTSMYLCASSLTGNTEAFFGQGTRLTVV.

The chain joins TRBV2 to TRBJ2-3; D may be TRBD2 (5 bases). Germline CDR1 reads SNHLY; CDR2 reads FYNNEI. The CDR3 sequence is 15 residues long. Trimming removed 6 bases at V and 2 bases at J, with 15 bases between. CDR3 protein: CASSLASPTTDTQYF. CDR3 nucleotide sequence: TGTGCCAGCAGCCTAGCTTCCCCCACCACAGATACGCAGTATTTT.

This clone was picked up one time. The chain carries TRBV29-1 and TRBJ1-4; possible D gene TRBD1, 5 bases. Germline V lookup: CDR1 SQVTM, CDR2 ANQGSEA. Trimming took off 3 bases at V and 10 bases at J, with 15 bases between the two ends. The length of the CDR3 is 13 residues. The CDR3 loop is CSVEDGYGGKLFF. CDR3 DNA sequence: TGCAGCGTTGAGGACGGCTACGGGGGAAAACTGTTTTTT.

This clone was seen repeatedly, ten times or more. The chain employs TRBV6-4 and TRBJ2-3, with D possibly being TRBD1 (6 bases). The CDR3 is 14 amino acids. Trimming removed 4 bases from V and 4 bases from J, with 12 bases in between. Germline CDR1 is MRHNA and CDR2 is SNTAGT. The DNA of the CDR3 is TGTGCCAGCAGTGGGACAGAGGGCCCAGATACGCAGTATTTT. Translating gives CASSGTEGPDTQYF.

This clone was seen once. The chain carries TRBV27 and TRBJ1-6; TRBD1 matches at 10 bases. Trimming removed 5 bases from V and 9 bases from J; junction bases left unmatched: 7. The CDR3 runs 15 residues. Germline V CDR1 and CDR2: MNHEY, SMNVEV (reference sequence). This CDR3 is CASSQPGTGASPLHF. The CDR3 coding sequence is TGTGCCAGCAGTCAACCCGGGACAGGGGCTTCACCCCTCCACTTT.

This clone was observed a few times. The genes are TRBV7-8 and TRBJ2-7; 9 bases map to TRBD1. This CDR3 spans 16 amino acids. Germline CDR1 is SGHVS and CDR2 is FQNEAQ. The V gene end was trimmed by 4 bases and the J gene end by 3 bases; junction bases not matched to a gene: 10. In nucleotides, the CDR3 is TGTGCCAGCAGCTACCCCCTCACGACAGGGGGCTACGAGCAGTACTTC. It specifies CASSYPLTTGGYEQYF.

The chain links TRBV28 to TRBJ1-4; 9 bases agree with TRBD1. The CDR3 length is 17 residues. V was pared by 5 bases and J by 0 bases, with 7 bases of the junction left unmatched. Germline V gives CDR1 MDHEN, CDR2 SYDVKM. The CDR3 nucleotides are TGTGCCAGCAGTCGACTCCGGGACAGGGCAACTAATGAAAAACTGTTTTTT. Translating gives CASSRLRDRATNEKLFF.

The CDR3 loop reads CASTYGTGSYEQYF. In DNA form, the CDR3 reads TGTGCCAGCACTTACGGGACAGGCTCCTACGAGCAGTACTTC. V gene TRBV2 combines with J gene TRBJ2-7; TRBD1 matches 8 bases. The V segment lost 7 bases and the J segment 0 bases; nucleotides outside the gene matches: 5. The CDR3 has 14 amino acids. The germline gives CDR1 SNHLY, CDR2 FYNNEI.

The chain combines TRBV10-3 with TRBJ2-3, with 7 bases that match TRBD2. V was pared by 4 bases and J by 1 base, with 8 bases of the junction left unmatched. The germline V gene has CDR1 ENHRY and CDR2 SYGVKD. The CDR3 sequence is 16 residues long. In nucleotides, the CDR3 is TGTGCCATCAGTGTGGGGGGGAGGGGTGGCACAGATACGCAGTATTTT. Translated, it gives CAISVGGRGGTDTQYF.

This chain joins TRBV7-9 and TRBJ2-5; D is ambiguous. The germline V gene encodes CDR1 SEHNR and CDR2 FQNEAQ (reference sequence). This CDR3 has 13 amino acids. The V end was cut by 1 base, the J end by 5 bases, with 8 bases between. CDR3 DNA sequence: TGTGCCAGCAGCTTAGGTTCGGTTGAGACCCAGTACTTC. This codes for CASSLGSVETQYF.